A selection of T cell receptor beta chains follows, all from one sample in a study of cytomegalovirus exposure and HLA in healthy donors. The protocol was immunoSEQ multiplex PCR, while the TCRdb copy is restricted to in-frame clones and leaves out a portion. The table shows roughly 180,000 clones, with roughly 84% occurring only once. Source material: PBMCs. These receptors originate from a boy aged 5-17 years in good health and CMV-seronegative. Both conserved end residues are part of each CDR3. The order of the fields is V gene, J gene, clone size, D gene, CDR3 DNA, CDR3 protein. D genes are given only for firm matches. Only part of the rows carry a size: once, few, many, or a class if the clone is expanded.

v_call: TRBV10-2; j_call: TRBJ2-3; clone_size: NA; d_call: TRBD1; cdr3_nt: TGCGCCAGCAGTGAGGGGGGGACAGGGACAGATACGCAGTATTTT; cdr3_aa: CASSEGGTGTDTQYF
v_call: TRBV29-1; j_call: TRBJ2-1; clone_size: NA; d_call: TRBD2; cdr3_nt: TGCAGCGTTAGTAGGACTAGAGGCTCCTACAATGAGCAGTTCTTC; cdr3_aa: CSVSRTRGSYNEQFF
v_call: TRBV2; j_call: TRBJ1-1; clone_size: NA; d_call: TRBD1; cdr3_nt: TGTGCCAGTATACAGGGGTCCACTGAAGCTTTCTTT; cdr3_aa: CASIQGSTEAFF
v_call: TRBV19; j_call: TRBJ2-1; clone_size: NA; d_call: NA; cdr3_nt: TGTGCCAGTAGTCCCCAGCTAGGGGCTCGTGAGCAGTTCTTC; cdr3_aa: CASSPQLGAREQFF
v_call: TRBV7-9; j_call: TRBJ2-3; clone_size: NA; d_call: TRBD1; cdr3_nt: TGTGCCAGCAGCTTAGATTACCGGACAGGGGGCACAGATACGCAGTATTTT; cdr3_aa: CASSLDYRTGGTDTQYF
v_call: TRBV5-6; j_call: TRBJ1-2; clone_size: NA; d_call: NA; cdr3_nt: TGTGCCAGCAGCTTGTCGTATGGCTACACCTTC; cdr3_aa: CASSLSYGYTF
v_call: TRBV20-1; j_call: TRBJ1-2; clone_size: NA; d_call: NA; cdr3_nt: TGCAGTGTGGGCAGGGTTCGAGGCTACACCTTC; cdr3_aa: CSVGRVRGYTF
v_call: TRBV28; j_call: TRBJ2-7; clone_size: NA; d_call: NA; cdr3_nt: TGTGCCAGCTGGGGCGGCGGCCTCTACGAGCAGTACTTC; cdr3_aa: CASWGGGLYEQYF
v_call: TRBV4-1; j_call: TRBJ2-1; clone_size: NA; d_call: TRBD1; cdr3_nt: TGCGCCAGCAGCCAAGCTCGGGCAGGGGGATCCTACAATGAGCAGTTCTTC; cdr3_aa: CASSQARAGGSYNEQFF
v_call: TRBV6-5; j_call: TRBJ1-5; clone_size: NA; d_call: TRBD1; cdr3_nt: TGTGCCAGCAGTCGACAGGGCGGCAATCAGCCCCAGCATTTT; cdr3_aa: CASSRQGGNQPQHF
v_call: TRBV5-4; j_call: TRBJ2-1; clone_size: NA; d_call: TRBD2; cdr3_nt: TGTGCCAGCAGCTTGCGACTAGCGGGGGCCAATGAGCAGTTCTTC; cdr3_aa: CASSLRLAGANEQFF
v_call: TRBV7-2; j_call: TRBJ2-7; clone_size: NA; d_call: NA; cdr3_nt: TGTGCCAGCAGCCAGGGAGGGGGCGAGCAGTACTTC; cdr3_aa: CASSQGGGEQYF
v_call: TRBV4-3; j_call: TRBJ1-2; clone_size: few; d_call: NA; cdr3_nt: TGCGCCAGCAGCCAAGATATCCGGTCTGATGGCTACACCTTC; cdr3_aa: CASSQDIRSDGYTF
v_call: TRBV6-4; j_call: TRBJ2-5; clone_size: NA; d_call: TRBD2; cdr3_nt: TGTGCCAGCATCGTTGAGCGGGAGGTCGGGGAGACCCAGTACTTC; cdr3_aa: CASIVEREVGETQYF
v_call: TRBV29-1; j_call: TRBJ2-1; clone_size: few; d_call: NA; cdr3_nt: TGCAGCGTTGAGAAAATGGACAGAGCCAACAATGAGCAGTTCTTC; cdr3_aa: CSVEKMDRANNEQFF
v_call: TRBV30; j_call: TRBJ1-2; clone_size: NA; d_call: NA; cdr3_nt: TGTGCCTGGAGTGTAGGAGTTTCTCTTGGCTACACCTTC; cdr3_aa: CAWSVGVSLGYTF
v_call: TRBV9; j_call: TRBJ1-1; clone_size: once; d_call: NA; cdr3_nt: TGTGCCAGCAGCGTAGAGCAGGGCATCACTGAAGCTTTCTTT; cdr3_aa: CASSVEQGITEAFF
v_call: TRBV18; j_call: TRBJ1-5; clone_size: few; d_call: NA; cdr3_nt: TGTGCCAGCTCACAAGGGGATAGCAATCAGCCCCAGCATTTT; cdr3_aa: CASSQGDSNQPQHF
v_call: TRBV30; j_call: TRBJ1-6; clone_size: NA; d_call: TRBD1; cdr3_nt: TGTGCCTGGTTAAGGGGGCGTTCACCCCTCCACTTT; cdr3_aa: CAWLRGRSPLHF
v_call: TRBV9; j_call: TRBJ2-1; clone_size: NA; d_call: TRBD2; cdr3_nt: TGTGCCAGCAGCATAACCGGGACTATGTACAATGAGCAGTTCTTC; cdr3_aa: CASSITGTMYNEQFF
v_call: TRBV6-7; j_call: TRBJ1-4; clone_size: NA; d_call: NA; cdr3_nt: TGTGCCAGCAATGTGAGGTGTGTATCCGAGTACCGACCAGGGATTACTGAAAAACTGTTTTTT; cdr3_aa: CASNVRCVSEYRPGITEKLFF
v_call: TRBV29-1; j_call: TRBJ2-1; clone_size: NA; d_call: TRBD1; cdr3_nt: TGCACCGGGACAGGGGGGTACAATGAGCAGTTCTTC; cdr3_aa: CTGTGGYNEQFF
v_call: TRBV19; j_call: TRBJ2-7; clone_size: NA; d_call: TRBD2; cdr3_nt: TGTGCCAGCGGGGGGGGGCTCACCTACGAGCAGTACTTC; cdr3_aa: CASGGGLTYEQYF
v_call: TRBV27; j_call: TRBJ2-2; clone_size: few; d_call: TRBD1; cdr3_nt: TGTGCCAGCAGTTTAAGCAGAGACAGGGTTTTGGCCGGGGAGCTGTTTTTT; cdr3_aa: CASSLSRDRVLAGELFF
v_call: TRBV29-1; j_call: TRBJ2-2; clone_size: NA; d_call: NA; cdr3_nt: TGCAGCGTTCGTCCCGGCGGGGAGCTGTTTTTT; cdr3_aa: CSVRPGGELFF
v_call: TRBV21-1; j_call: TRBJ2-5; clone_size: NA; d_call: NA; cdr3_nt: TGTGCCAGCAGCCGCTTGCGGGGGGTACAAGAGACCCAGTACTTC; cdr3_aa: CASSRLRGVQETQYF
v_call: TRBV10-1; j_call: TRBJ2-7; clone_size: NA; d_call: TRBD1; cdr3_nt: TGCGCCAGCAGTGACACGGGGGCAGGGGGCAGCTACGAGCAGTACTTC; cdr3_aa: CASSDTGAGGSYEQYF
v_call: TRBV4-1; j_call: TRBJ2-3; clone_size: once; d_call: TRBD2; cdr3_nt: TGCGCCAGCAGCCAAACTAGTGCGGGGGGGTCCACAGATACGCAGTATTTT; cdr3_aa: CASSQTSAGGSTDTQYF
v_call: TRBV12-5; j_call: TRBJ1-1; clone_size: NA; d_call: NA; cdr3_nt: TGTGCTAGTGGCTACTGGGAGACTGAAGCTTTCTTT; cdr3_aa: CASGYWETEAFF
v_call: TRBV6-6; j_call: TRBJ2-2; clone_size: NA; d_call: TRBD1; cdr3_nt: TGTGCCAGCAGTTACCGGACAGGGAACACCGGGGAGCTGTTTTTT; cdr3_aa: CASSYRTGNTGELFF
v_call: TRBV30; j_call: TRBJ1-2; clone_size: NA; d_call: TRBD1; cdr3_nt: TGTGCCTGGAGTGTAGGAGGGGGCGGCTACACCTTC; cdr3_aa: CAWSVGGGGYTF
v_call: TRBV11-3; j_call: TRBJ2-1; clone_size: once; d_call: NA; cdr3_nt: TGTGCCAGCAGCCCGACGTTAACAGGGAACGATGAGCAGTTCTTC; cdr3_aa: CASSPTLTGNDEQFF
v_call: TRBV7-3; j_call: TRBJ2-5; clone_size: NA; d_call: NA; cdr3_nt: TGTGCCAGCAGCCCTGGAGGTTCCTTAGAGACCCAGTACTTC; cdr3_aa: CASSPGGSLETQYF
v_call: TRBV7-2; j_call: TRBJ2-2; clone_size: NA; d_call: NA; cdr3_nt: TGTGCCAGCAGCCCCACAGGGGGGGTCACCGGGGAGCTGTTTTTT; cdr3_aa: CASSPTGGVTGELFF
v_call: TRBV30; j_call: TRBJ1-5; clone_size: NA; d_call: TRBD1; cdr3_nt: TGTGCCTGGAGGCCGGACAGGGGAATTTCAAGCCAGCATTTT; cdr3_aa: CAWRPDRGISSQHF
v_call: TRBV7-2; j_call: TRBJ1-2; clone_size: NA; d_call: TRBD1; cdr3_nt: TGTGCCAGCAGCTCGACAGGGATGGGCGGCTACACCTTC; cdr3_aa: CASSSTGMGGYTF
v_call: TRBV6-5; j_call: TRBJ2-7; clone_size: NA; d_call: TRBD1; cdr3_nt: TGTGCCAGCAGTACGAACTACAGGGGCGAGCAGTACTTC; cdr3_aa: CASSTNYRGEQYF